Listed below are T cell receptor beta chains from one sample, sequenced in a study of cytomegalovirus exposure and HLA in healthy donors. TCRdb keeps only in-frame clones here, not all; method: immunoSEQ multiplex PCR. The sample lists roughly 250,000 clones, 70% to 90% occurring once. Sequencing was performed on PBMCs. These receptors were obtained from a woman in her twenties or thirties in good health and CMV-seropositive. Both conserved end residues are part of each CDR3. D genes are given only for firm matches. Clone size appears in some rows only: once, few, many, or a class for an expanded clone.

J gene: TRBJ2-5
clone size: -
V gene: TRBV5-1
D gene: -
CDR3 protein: CASSLGAVLNQETQYF
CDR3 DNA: TGCGCCAGCAGCTTAGGGGCCGTACTAAATCAAGAGACCCAGTACTTC

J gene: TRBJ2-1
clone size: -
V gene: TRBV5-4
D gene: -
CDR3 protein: CASSLVSNEQFF
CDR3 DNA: TGTGCCAGCAGCTTGGTTAGCAATGAGCAGTTCTTC

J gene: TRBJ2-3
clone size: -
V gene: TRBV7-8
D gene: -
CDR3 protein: CASSVTSTDTQYF
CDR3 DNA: TGTGCCAGCAGCGTAACTAGCACAGATACGCAGTATTTT

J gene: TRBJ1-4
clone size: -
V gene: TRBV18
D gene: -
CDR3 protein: CASSPGDFNEKLFF
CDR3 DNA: TGTGCCAGCTCACCAGGAGATTTTAATGAAAAACTGTTTTTT

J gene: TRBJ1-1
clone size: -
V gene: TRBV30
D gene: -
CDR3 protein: CAWSGRGPGAFF
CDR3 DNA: TGTGCCTGGAGTGGTAGAGGCCCCGGAGCTTTCTTT

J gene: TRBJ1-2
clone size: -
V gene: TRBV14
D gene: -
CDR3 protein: CASSQDQSGGYTF
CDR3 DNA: TGTGCCAGCAGCCAAGATCAGTCAGGTGGCTACACCTTC

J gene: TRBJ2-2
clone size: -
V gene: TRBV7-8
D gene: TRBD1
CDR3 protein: CASSLFTGGSSTGELFF
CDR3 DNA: TGTGCCAGCAGCTTATTCACAGGGGGCTCGAGCACCGGGGAGCTGTTTTTT

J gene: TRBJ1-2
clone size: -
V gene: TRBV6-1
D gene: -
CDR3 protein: CASSEYDLGYGYTF
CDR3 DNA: TGTGCCAGCAGTGAATATGATCTAGGCTATGGCTACACCTTC

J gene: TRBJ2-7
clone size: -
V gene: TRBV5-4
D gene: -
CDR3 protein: CASSGEVAGARYEQYF
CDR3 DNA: TGTGCCAGCAGCGGTGAGGTGGCAGGGGCCCGGTACGAGCAGTACTTC

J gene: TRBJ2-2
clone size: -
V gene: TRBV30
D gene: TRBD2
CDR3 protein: CACPGTSGVGGELFF
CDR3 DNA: TGTGCCTGTCCCGGGACTAGCGGGGTCGGCGGGGAGCTGTTTTTT

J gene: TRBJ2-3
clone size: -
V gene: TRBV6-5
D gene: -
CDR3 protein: CASSNRDSTDTQYF
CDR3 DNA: TGTGCCAGCAGTAACCGGGACTCCACAGATACGCAGTATTTT

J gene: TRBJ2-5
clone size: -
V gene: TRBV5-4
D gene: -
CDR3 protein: CASSPENQETQYF
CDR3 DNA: TGTGCCAGCAGCCCAGAAAATCAAGAGACCCAGTACTTC

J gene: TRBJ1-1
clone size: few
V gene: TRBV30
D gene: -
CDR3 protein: CAWTRTSEAFF
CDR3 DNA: TGTGCCTGGACTAGGACATCCGAAGCTTTCTTT

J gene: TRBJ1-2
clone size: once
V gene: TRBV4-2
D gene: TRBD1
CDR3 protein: CASSQPGQGFISGYGYTF
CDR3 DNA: TGTGCCAGCAGCCAACCGGGACAGGGTTTTATTTCAGGCTATGGCTACACCTTC

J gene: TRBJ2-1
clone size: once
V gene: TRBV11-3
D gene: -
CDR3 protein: CASSLAGVAVEQFF
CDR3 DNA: TGTGCCAGCAGCTTAGCGGGAGTGGCGGTTGAGCAGTTCTTC

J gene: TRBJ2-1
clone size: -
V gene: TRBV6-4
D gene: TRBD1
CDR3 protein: CASSASTGTGSGEQFF
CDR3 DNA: TGTGCCAGCAGTGCCTCGACCGGGACAGGGTCCGGTGAGCAGTTCTTC

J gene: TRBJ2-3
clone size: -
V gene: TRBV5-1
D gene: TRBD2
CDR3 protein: CASSPGLGGSDTQYF
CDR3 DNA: TGCGCCAGCAGCCCGGGACTAGGGGGGTCAGATACGCAGTATTTT

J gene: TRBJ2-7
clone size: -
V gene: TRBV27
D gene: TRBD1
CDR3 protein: CASSLYTGTGTYEQYF
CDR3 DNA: TGTGCCAGCAGTCTTTACACCGGGACAGGGACCTACGAGCAGTACTTC

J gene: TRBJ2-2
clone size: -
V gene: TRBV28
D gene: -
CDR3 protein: CASSLPNRRNTGELFF
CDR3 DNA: TGTGCCAGCAGTTTGCCCAACAGGAGGAACACCGGGGAGCTGTTTTTT

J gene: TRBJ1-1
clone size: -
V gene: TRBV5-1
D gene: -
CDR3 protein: CASSSRTVGSGTEAFF
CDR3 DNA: TGCGCCAGCAGCTCCAGGACAGTGGGGTCGGGGACTGAAGCTTTCTTT

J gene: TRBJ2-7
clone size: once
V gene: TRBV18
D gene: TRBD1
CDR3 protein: CASSPLSTGQGIYEQYF
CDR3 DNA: TGTGCCAGCTCACCACTAAGCACGGGACAGGGGATATACGAGCAGTACTTC

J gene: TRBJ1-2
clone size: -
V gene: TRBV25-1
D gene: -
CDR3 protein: CASSETGSAYGYTF
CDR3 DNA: TGTGCCAGCAGCGAAACAGGGTCTGCCTATGGCTACACCTTC

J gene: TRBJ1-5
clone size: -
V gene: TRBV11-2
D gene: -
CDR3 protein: CASSLDRDQPQHF
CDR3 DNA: TGTGCCAGCAGCTTAGACAGGGATCAGCCCCAGCATTTT

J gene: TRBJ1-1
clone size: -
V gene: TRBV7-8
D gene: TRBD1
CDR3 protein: CASSIGQGVRMNTEAFF
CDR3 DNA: TGTGCCAGCAGCATCGGACAGGGAGTGAGGATGAACACTGAAGCTTTCTTT

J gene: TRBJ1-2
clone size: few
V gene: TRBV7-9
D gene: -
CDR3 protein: CASRRKGQPTDGYTF
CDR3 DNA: TGTGCCAGCAGAAGAAAAGGACAGCCAACGGATGGCTACACCTTC

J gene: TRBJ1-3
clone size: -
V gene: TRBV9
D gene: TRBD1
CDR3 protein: CASGGGTAGNTIYF
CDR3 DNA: TGTGCCAGCGGAGGGGGCACCGCTGGAAACACCATATATTTT

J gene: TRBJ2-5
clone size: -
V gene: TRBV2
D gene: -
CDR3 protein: CASSQETGMPQETQYF
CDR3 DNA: TGTGCCAGCAGCCAAGAAACAGGGATGCCCCAAGAGACCCAGTACTTC

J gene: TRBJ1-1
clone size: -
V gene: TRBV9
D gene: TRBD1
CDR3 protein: CASSVGGQGGTEAFF
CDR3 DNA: TGTGCCAGCAGCGTAGGGGGACAGGGAGGGACTGAAGCTTTCTTT

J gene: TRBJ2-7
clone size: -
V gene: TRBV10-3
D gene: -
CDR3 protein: CAISDPRKGFEQYF
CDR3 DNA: TGTGCCATCAGTGATCCCCGTAAGGGGTTCGAGCAGTACTTC

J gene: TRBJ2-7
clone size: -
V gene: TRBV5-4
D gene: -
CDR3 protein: CASSGISGQNLGKQYF
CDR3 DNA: TGTGCCAGCAGCGGGATCTCGGGACAAAATCTGGGCAAGCAGTACTTC

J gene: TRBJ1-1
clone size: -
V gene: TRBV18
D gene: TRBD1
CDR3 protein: CASSHRDRVLGAFF
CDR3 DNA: TGTGCCAGCTCACACCGGGACAGGGTTCTGGGAGCTTTCTTT

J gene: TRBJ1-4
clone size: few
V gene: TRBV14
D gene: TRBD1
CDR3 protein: CASSLLQGAGEKLFF
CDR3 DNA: TGTGCCAGCAGCCTACTACAGGGGGCCGGGGAAAAACTGTTTTTT

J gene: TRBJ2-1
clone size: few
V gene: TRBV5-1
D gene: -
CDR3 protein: CASSVREQYNEQFF
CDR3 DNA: TGCGCCAGCAGCGTCCGGGAACAGTACAATGAGCAGTTCTTC

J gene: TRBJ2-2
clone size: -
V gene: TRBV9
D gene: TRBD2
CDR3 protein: CASSQGVGGSGELFF
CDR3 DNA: TGTGCCAGCAGCCAAGGGGTGGGAGGGTCCGGGGAGCTGTTTTTT

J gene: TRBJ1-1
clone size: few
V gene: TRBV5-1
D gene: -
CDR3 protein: CASSPYENTEAFF
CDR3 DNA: TGCGCCAGCAGCCCCTACGAGAACACTGAAGCTTTCTTT

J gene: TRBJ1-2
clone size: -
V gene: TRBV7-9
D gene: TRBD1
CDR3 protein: CASSQGTENYGYTF
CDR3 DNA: TGTGCCAGCAGCCAAGGGACAGAGAACTATGGCTACACCTTC

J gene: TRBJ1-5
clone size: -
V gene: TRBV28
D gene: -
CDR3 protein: CASSPGQLRHQPQHF
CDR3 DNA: TGTGCCAGCAGCCCCGGACAGTTACGCCATCAGCCCCAGCATTTT

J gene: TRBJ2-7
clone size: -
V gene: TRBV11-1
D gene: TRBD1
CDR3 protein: CASSLGTGLHYEQYF
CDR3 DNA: TGTGCCAGCAGCCTCGGGACAGGACTTCACTACGAGCAGTACTTC

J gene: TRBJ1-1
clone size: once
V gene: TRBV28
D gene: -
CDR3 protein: CASSVAGHTEAFF
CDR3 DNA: TGTGCCAGCTCCGTCGCGGGGCACACTGAAGCTTTCTTT

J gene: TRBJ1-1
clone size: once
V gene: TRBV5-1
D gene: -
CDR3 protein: CASSSSRTENTEAFF
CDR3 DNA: TGCGCCAGCAGCTCAAGCCGGACAGAGAACACTGAAGCTTTCTTT

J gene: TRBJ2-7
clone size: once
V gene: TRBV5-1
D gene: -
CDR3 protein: CASSGIDEGPLGEQYF
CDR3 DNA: TGCGCCAGCAGCGGCATCGACGAGGGCCCCCTAGGCGAGCAGTACTTC

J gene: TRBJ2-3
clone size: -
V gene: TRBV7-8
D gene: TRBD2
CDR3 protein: CASSLRLAGGETQYF
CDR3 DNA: TGTGCCAGCAGCTTAAGGCTAGCGGGAGGTGAAACGCAGTATTTT